The sequence of this T cell receptor (beta chain) was determined in a study of shared clonotypes between healthy human individuals. Participating donors were healthy, HIV-negative adults free of recent acute infections or vaccinations. Every donor was a Caucasian adult from Nashville, Tennessee. Study conclusions and caveats: Deeper or shallower sequencing was expected to change how clonotypes are shared among donors.

Trimming pared 2 bases from V and 3 bases from J, leaving 7 bases between. The CDR3 runs 14 residues. Germline-derived CDR1 and CDR2 are MDHEN and SYDVKM. Using immunoSEQ multiplex PCR, the repertoire was profiled, and TCRdb retains in-frame clones only, with some absent. This sample has fewer than 600,000 clones, with just over 75% found just once. This clone was counted many times. Antigen: not known. The gene calls are TRBV28 and TRBJ2-2; perhaps TRBD1 as D (6 bases). The origin of this receptor is a woman aged 40 to 50 in good health. Some clones in this sample may be carry-over from other donors' samples. Sequenced: PBMCs. The CDR3 DNA reads TGTGCCAGCAGTTTAGAGGGGGACACCGGGGAGCTGTTTTTT. Protein: CASSLEGDTGELFF.